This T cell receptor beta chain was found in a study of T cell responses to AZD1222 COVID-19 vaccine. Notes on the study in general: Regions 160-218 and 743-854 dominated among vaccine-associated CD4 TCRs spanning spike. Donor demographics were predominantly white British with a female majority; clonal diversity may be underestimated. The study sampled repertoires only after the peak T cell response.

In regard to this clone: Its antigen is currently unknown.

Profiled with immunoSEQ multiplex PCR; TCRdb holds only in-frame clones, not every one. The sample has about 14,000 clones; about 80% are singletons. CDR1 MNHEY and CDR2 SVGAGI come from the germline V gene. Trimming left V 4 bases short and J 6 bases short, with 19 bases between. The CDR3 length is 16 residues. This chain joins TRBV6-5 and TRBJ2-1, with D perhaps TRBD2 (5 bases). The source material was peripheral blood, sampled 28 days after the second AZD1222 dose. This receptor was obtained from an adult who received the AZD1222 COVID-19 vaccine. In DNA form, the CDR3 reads TGTGCCAGCAGTTCCCAGCCCCCCAACGGAGGCAATGAGCAGTTCTTC. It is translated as CASSSQPPNGGNEQFF.